This T cell receptor (beta chain) was captured in a study of vaccination and CD4 T cells after COVID-19. Study information: Mild disease affected 8 or 9 convalescent patients and severe disease one, all SARS-CoV-2 positive by nasal swab PCR. The cells were exposed to overlapping spike peptides originating from SARS-CoV-2, HCoV-NL63, HCoV-OC43 and HCoV-229E for stimulation.

This clonotype has just a few counts. Antigen unknown. Noted treatment: roughly 11-day PBMC culture with coronavirus spike peptide pools or control peptides (ViraFEST assay). Before TCRs were sequenced, ViraFEST expanded antigen-specific T cells with peptide pools. Sequenced with the Oncomine TCR Beta short-read assay was DNA taken from cultured CD4+ T cells. One entry per CDR3 protein, called by TCRdb with MiXCR from the PCR reads. The repertoire holds 15,000 to 18,000 distinct CDR3 sequences, with about 40% as singletons. The CDR3 has 13 residues. J lost 5 bases, V lost 7 bases, and 4 bases had no gene match. CDR1 is DFQATT, CDR2 SNEGSKA, per germline (reference sequence).

This TCR derives from a human donor with COVID-19. This sequence joins TRBV20-1 and TRBJ2-3; 12 bases map to TRBD1. Sequencing was performed on cultured CD4+ T cells from blood. CDR3 in amino acids: CSGGQGAVDTQYF. The CDR3 DNA reads TGCAGTGGGGGACAGGGGGCTGTAGATACGCAGTATTTT.